These 18 T cell receptor beta chains were all obtained from the same sample, sequenced in a study of Graves' ophthalmopathy and Graves' hyperthyroidism. The TCR beta CDR3 regions underwent amplification from RNA transcripts. A first-round RT-PCR used HTBI primers, followed by a second-round multiplex PCR. From the multiplex PCR reads, TCRdb called clonotypes with MiXCR, one entry per CDR3 protein. The table lists 200,000 to 250,000 distinct CDR3 sequences, about 47% of them singletons. The sample was peripheral blood. The receptors stem from an adult man with Graves' ophthalmopathy.

This chain connects TRBV12-3 or TRBV12-4 to TRBJ1-1, with D tentatively TRBD1 (6 bases). The CDR3 has 15 residues. V lost 7 bases to trimming and J lost 4 bases, with 19 bases between them. The CDR3 spells CASIQGTTIGTEAFF. The CDR3 bases are TGTGCCAGCATCCAGGGGACAACGATTGGCACTGAAGCTTTCTTT.

This CDR3 reads CASSRKGQSRNTIYF. In DNA form, the CDR3 reads TGTGCCAGCAGTCGGAAGGGGCAAAGTCGAAACACCATATATTTT. The gene calls are TRBV2 and TRBJ1-3; D is perhaps TRBD1 (5 bases). V lost 5 bases and J lost 5, with 16 bases in between. This CDR3 contains 15 residues. The germline V gene has CDR1 SNHLY and CDR2 FYNNEI.

This rearrangement joins TRBV2 to TRBJ1-4, with D tentatively TRBD1 (5 bases). This CDR3 has 14 amino acids. Looked up from germline, CDR1 is SNHLY and CDR2 is FYNNEI. Trimming left V 6 bases short and J 2 bases short, with 10 bases between. The CDR3 loop reads CASRDGHTNEKLFF. The CDR3 DNA sequence: TGTGCCAGCAGGGACGGACATACTAATGAAAAACTGTTTTTT.

Many counts were recorded for this clonotype. The chain recombines TRBV24-1 with TRBJ1-1, with unresolved D. CDR1 KGHDR and CDR2 SFDVKD come from the germline V gene. CDR3 length equals 12 residues. Deletions cut 9 bases from V and 2 bases from J, with 9 bases between. In nucleotides, the CDR3 is TGTGCCACCGATCACAGTAACACTGAAGCTTTCTTT. As protein: CATDHSNTEAFF.

J is TRBJ1-2 and V is TRBV7-9; tentatively, D is TRBD1 (5 bases). The V end was cut by 0 bases, the J end by 7 bases, with 9 bases between. Germline CDR1 SEHNR, CDR2 FQNEAQ (reference sequence). The CDR3 runs to 13 residues. The CDR3 sequence: CASSLAGDGGYTF. In DNA form, the CDR3 reads TGTGCCAGCAGCTTAGCAGGGGACGGTGGCTACACCTTC.

This clonotype was recorded many times. The chain combines TRBV7-3 with TRBJ2-2; 11 bases are a match to TRBD1. In germline, CDR1 is SGHTA, CDR2 FQGTGA. The V and J ends lost 1 base and 6 bases, in that order; junction bases with no gene match: 7. The CDR3 runs to 17 residues. CDR3 sequence (DNA): TGTGCCAGCAGCTTAATCCCCCTGGGACAGGGGGCCGGGGAGCTGTTTTTT. This translates into CASSLIPLGQGAGELFF.

Turning to this clonotype: The junction does not match germline at one end; this may be a read error. The chain carries TRBV10-2 and TRBJ2-7; TRBD1 agrees at 9 bases. The CDR3 is made up of 14 amino acids. Per the germline V gene, CDR1 is WSHSY and CDR2 is SAAADI. In nucleotides, the CDR3 is TGTGCCAGCAGAGGGACAGGGATAACCTACGAGCAGTACTTC. It translates to CASRGTGITYEQYF.

The chain carries TRBV5-1 and TRBJ2-7; weak D call: TRBD2 (6 bases). From germline, CDR1 is SGHRS and CDR2 YFSETQ. V was pared by 4 bases and J by 6 bases, with 17 bases between. CDR3 size: 14 residues. Written as DNA, the CDR3 is TGCGCCAGCAGCGGGGACCCGGGACTCCCCGAGCAGTACTTC. It is translated as CASSGDPGLPEQYF.

The V gene is TRBV25-1, the J gene TRBJ1-3, with a possible D match to TRBD1 (5 bases). Trimming stripped 6 bases from V and 4 bases from J, with 10 bases between. CDR3 length: 13 amino acids. The germline CDR1 and CDR2 sequences are MGHDK and SYGVNS. CDR3 sequence (DNA): TGTGCCAGCAGCAGACAGTCCGGAAACACCATATATTTT. As protein: CASSRQSGNTIYF.

This clonotype was counted between two and nine times. The gene calls are TRBV29-1 and TRBJ1-1; D gene ambiguous. V was clipped by 1 base and J by 5 bases, with 11 bases between them. CDR3 length: 13 amino acids. Germline loops: CDR1 SQVTM, CDR2 ANQGSEA. The chain's CDR3 is CSVEGPRGTEAFF. The CDR3 region has the DNA TGCAGCGTTGAAGGGCCTCGCGGGACTGAAGCTTTCTTT.

Remarks on this clonotype: One end of the junction varies from germline; a read error may be responsible. The chain couples TRBV5-1 to TRBJ2-2; 10 bases line up with TRBD2. The CDR3 has 15 amino acids. Germline lookup yields CDR1 SGHRS and CDR2 YFSETQ. The CDR3 region has the DNA TGCGCCAGCAGCTTGGTACTAGCGGGAAACGGGGAGCTGTCTTTT. It is translated as CASSLVLAGNGELSF.

This chain joins TRBV24-1 and TRBJ1-1; 9 bases align to TRBD1. CDR3 size: 15 residues. Trimming took 3 bases from V and 5 from J; bases not matched to a gene: 6. Germline-derived CDR1 and CDR2 are KGHDR and SFDVKD. The chain's CDR3 is CATSDPTGGRTEAFF. The CDR3 DNA reads as TGTGCCACCAGTGATCCGACAGGGGGGAGGACTGAAGCTTTCTTT.

The V gene is TRBV20-1, the J gene TRBJ1-6; no firm D call. With 1 base removed from V and 0 bases from J, the gap between germline ends came to 10 bases. This CDR3 comprises 16 residues. CDR1 is DFQATT and CDR2 is SNEGSKA in the germline V gene (reference sequence). The CDR3 is CSARVFTSSYNSPLHF. The CDR3 DNA follows: TGCAGTGCTAGAGTGTTTACGAGCTCCTATAATTCACCCCTCCACTTT.

As concerns this clonotype: One junction end does not reproduce the germline sequence, and a read error may be involved. V usage is TRBV12-3 or TRBV12-4 and J usage is TRBJ1-2; D is unclear. The CDR3 spans 13 residues. The CDR3 DNA reads TGTGCCAACAGTTTCCAAGCTAACTATGGCTACACCTTC. Its translation is CANSFQANYGYTF.

This clonotype was counted a few times. The chain has TRBV24-1 and TRBJ2-2; D is possibly TRBD1 (6 bases). The CDR3 runs to 16 residues. Per the germline V gene, CDR1 is KGHDR and CDR2 is SFDVKD. Trimming left V 5 bases short and J 5 bases short, with 17 bases between. CDR3 in amino acids: CATSAPNWGRTGELFF. In nucleotides, the CDR3 is TGTGCCACCAGTGCGCCTAATTGGGGGCGTACCGGGGAGCTGTTTTTT.

V usage is TRBV9 and J usage is TRBJ1-2, with D perhaps TRBD1 (5 bases). From germline, CDR1 is SGDLS and CDR2 YYNGEE. V dropped 3 bases and J dropped 2 bases, with 8 bases sitting between them. The CDR3 is made up of 13 amino acids. The CDR3 here is CASSADSNYGYTF. The CDR3 nucleotides read TGTGCCAGCAGCGCCGACAGCAACTATGGCTACACCTTC.

This clonotype was seen many times. V and J are TRBV25-1 and TRBJ2-7; no clear D. The V gene's germline CDR1 is MGHDK and CDR2 SYGVNS. The CDR3 sequence is 11 residues long. Trimming cost V 3 bases and J 2 bases, with 2 bases left between them. Here the CDR3 reads CASSDTYEQYF. The DNA of the CDR3 is TGTGCCAGCAGTGACACCTACGAGCAGTACTTC.

This clonotype was counted a few times. This sequence joins TRBV12-3 or TRBV12-4 and TRBJ2-5; 9 bases agree with TRBD2. The V and J ends lost 6 bases and 5 bases, in that order; junction bases with no gene match: 16. The CDR3 consists of 17 residues. The CDR3, as DNA: TGTGCCAGCAGCCCCACGGTGGGCGGGGGGGGCCGTGAGACCCAGTACTTC. The encoded protein is CASSPTVGGGGRETQYF.